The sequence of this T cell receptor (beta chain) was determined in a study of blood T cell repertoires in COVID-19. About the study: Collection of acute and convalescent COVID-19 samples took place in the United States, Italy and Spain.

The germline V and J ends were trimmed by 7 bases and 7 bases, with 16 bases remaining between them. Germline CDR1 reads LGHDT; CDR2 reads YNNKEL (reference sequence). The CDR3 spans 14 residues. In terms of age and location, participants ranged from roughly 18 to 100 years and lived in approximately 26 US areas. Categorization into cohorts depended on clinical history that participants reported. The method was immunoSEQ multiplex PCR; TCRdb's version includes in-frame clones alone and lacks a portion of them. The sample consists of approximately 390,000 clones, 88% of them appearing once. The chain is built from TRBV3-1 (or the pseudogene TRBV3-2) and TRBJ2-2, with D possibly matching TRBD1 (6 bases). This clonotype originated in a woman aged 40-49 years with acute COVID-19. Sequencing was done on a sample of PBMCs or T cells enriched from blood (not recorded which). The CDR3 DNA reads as TGTGCCAGCACGAACCGAGGGGGTTTCGGGGAGCTGTTTTTT. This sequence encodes CASTNRGGFGELFF.